This TCR beta chain was recovered during a study of blood T cell repertoires in COVID-19. Study as a whole: The study drew acute and convalescent COVID-19 samples from the United States, Italy and Spain.

Assay used: immunoSEQ multiplex PCR; TCRdb lists only in-frame clones, some missing. The table has over 150,000 clones, 65% to 85% seen once. Germline CDR1 and CDR2: LNHDA and SQIVND (reference sequence). V shed 5 bases and J shed 8 bases, with 15 bases lying between them. The CDR3 has 13 residues. Sequencing was performed on peripheral blood. This rearrangement joins TRBV19 to TRBJ1-2, with D unclear. The sequence was collected from a woman aged 40 to 50 with COVID-19, enrolled during active disease. The CDR3 region has the DNA TGTGCCAGTAGTCCTCAGCGGGCTGGGGGCTACACCTTC. Its protein product is CASSPQRAGGYTF. Full variable domain (missing parts from reference TRBV19 and TRBJ1-2): DGGITQSPKYLFRKEGQNVTLSCEQNLNHDAMYWYRQDPGQGLRLIYYSQIVNDFQKGDIAEGYSVSREKKESFPLTVTSAQKNPTAFYLCASSPQRAGGYTFGSGTRLTVV.